A selection of T cell receptor beta chains follows, all from one sample in a study of T cell repertoires in cytomegalovirus infection. TCRdb independently ran MiXCR on the reads; one entry per CDR3 protein. The repertoire includes hundreds of thousands of distinct CDR3 sequences, 9.6% of them detected once, and approximately 2.4% sits in the top ten. The source material was PBMCs. The receptors stem from a human donor in good health (CMV status not recorded). Some clones in this sample may be carry-over from other donors' samples. The CDR3 runs from the conserved cysteine through the conserved F or W. The D gene is left open where the match is weak. Clone size, where shown, is once, few, many, or a class for clones that have expanded.

abundance | d_gene | j_gene | v_gene | CDR3aa | CDR3nt
many | - | TRBJ2-5 | TRBV12-3/TRBV12-4 | CASTRTDAGTQYF | TGTGCCAGCACCCGGACGGATGCGGGGACCCAGTACTTC
many | - | TRBJ2-1 | TRBV6-2/TRBV6-3 | CASSPWTVTREFF | TGTGCCAGCAGTCCTTGGACGGTAACGAGAGAGTTCTTC
many | TRBD2 | TRBJ2-7 | TRBV6-2/TRBV6-3 | CASSTPTSGRGEQYF | TGTGCCAGCAGTACCCCGACTAGCGGGCGTGGCGAGCAGTACTTC
many | - | TRBJ1-4 | TRBV7-2 | CASSLNQPRTTGGEKLFF | TGTGCCAGCAGCCTGAACCAGCCGAGGACAACTGGTGGTGAAAAACTGTTTTTT
many | TRBD2 | TRBJ2-5 | TRBV20-1 | CSATSGGQETQYF | TGCAGTGCTACGAGCGGGGGGCAAGAGACCCAGTACTTC
- | TRBD2 | TRBJ2-5 | TRBV20-1 | CSASGASGGLGETQYF | TGCAGTGCTAGTGGGGCTAGCGGGGGTTTGGGGGAGACCCAGTACTTC
many | - | TRBJ2-3 | TRBV20-1 | CSARRSRTDTQYF | TGCAGTGCTAGAAGGTCTCGCACAGATACGCAGTATTTT
- | - | TRBJ2-3 | TRBV12-3/TRBV12-4 | CASSLSSDSDTQYF | TGTGCCAGCAGTTTAAGCTCCGACTCAGATACGCAGTATTTT
many | - | TRBJ1-4 | TRBV15 | CATSRDPTRLANEKLFF | TGTGCCACCAGCAGAGACCCTACCCGTCTGGCTAATGAAAAACTGTTTTTT
many | - | TRBJ2-3 | TRBV7-9 | CASSLGRAASTDTQYF | TGTGCCAGCAGCTTAGGGCGCGCTGCTAGCACAGATACGCAGTATTTT
many | - | TRBJ2-2 | TRBV28 | CASSLNSEGTGELFF | TGTGCCAGCAGTTTAAATTCAGAAGGAACCGGGGAGCTGTTTTTT
many | TRBD1 | TRBJ2-7 | TRBV6-1 | CASRPSDRGPYEQYF | TGTGCCAGCAGACCCTCTGACAGGGGACCCTACGAGCAGTACTTC
many | TRBD1 | TRBJ2-2 | TRBV6-2/TRBV6-3 | CASSRGQVNTGELFF | TGTGCCAGCAGCCGGGGACAGGTGAACACCGGGGAGCTGTTTTTT
- | - | TRBJ2-5 | TRBV29-1 | CSVDGGGGTQYF | TGCAGCGTTGACGGGGGCGGAGGGACCCAGTACTTC
- | TRBD2 | TRBJ2-1 | TRBV20-1 | CSASSRTSGGAGNEQFF | TGCAGTGCTAGTTCTCGGACTAGCGGGGGGGCCGGCAATGAGCAGTTCTTC
few | - | TRBJ1-4 | TRBV28 | CASSAGGVEKLFF | TGTGCCAGCAGTGCCGGCGGGGTTGAAAAACTGTTTTTT
many | TRBD2 | TRBJ2-2 | TRBV7-9 | CASSRTSGDSGELFF | TGTGCCAGCAGTCGGACTAGCGGGGACTCCGGGGAGCTGTTTTTT
- | - | TRBJ2-5 | TRBV5-3 | CASSLLVGYQETQYF | TGTGCCAGCAGCTTGTTAGTAGGGTACCAAGAGACCCAGTACTTC
many | TRBD1 | TRBJ2-2 | TRBV28 | CASSRRTGEVGELFF | TGTGCCAGCAGCAGACGGACAGGGGAGGTCGGGGAGCTGTTTTTT